The 11 T cell receptor beta chains in this list originate from one sample, sequenced in a study of low-dose radiotherapy and immunotherapy resistance in tumors (dated by TCRdb to between 2022 and 2023). The time point label on this specimen signifies: after trial treatment. The sample's treatment or condition label is to be understood as: LDRT plus nivolumab, ipilimumab, low-dose cyclophosphamide and aspirin (RACIN trial). Sequencer: Illumina HiSeq 2500. First-strand cDNA was synthesized using Superscript III and a set of TRAV- and TRBV-specific primers, so that both TCRalpha and TCRbeta chains were covered. TCRs were amplified with Phusion for roughly 19 PCR cycles, with a constant-region primer paired with the adapter attached to the V primers. TCRdb took the public reads, trimmed them with fastp at Q25, ran MiXCR for clone calling and kept in-frame beta chains. All rows with the same CDR3 protein become a single entry with the most common DNA and genes. This sample is represented by more than 50,000 distinct CDR3 sequences; 20% to 25% of them were singletons. The ten largest make up less than 7.5% of the sample.

Here the sequenced sample was PBMCs, taken after low-dose radiotherapy plus immunotherapy. The receptors were sampled from a male donor with prostate cancer.

This clonotype was counted at least ten times. J is TRBJ2-3 and V is TRBV5-1, with D unresolved. Trimming stripped 0 bases from V and 1 base from J, with 12 bases between. The length of the CDR3 is 16 residues. Germline loops: CDR1 SGHRS, CDR2 YFSETQ. The CDR3 sequence: CASSLEAHGGTDTQYF. CDR3 coding DNA: TGCGCCAGCAGCTTGGAAGCACATGGCGGCACAGATACGCAGTATTTT. Variable domain in full (rest from reference TRBV5-1 and TRBJ2-3): KAGVTQTPRYLIKTRGQQVTLSCSPISGHRSVSWYQQTPGQGLQFLFEYFSETQRNKGNFPGRFSGRQFSNSRSEMNVSTLELGDSALYLCASSLEAHGGTDTQYFGPGTRLTVL.

This clonotype was observed a few times. The CDR3 nucleotides are TGTGCCAGCAGCTTTCGGGGTTATGGGGCCAACGTCCTGACTTTC. Encoded protein: CASSFRGYGANVLTF. The V call is TRBV5-5, the J call TRBJ2-6; tentative D call: TRBD2 (5 bases). This CDR3 is 15 amino acids long. The germline CDR1 and CDR2 sequences are SGHKS and YYEKEE (reference sequence). Trimming took off 2 bases at V and 3 bases at J, with 9 bases between the two ends.

As regards this clonotype: This clone may be a read error of a much larger clone one base away. The chain is built from TRBV19 and TRBJ1-1; TRBD1 is a possible D gene (5 bases). V gave up 6 bases and J gave up 8 bases, with 19 bases separating them. CDR1 and CDR2 (germline): LNHDA, SQIVND (reference sequence). The CDR3 runs to 14 residues. CDR3 amino acids: CASSNRDRFSEAFF. CDR3 nucleotide sequence: TGTGCCAGTAGCAACCGGGACCGGTTCTCCGAAGCTTTCTTT.

This clonotype has ten or more counts. The chain links TRBV6-2 or TRBV6-3 to TRBJ1-2; D is unresolved. This CDR3 is built from 15 residues. Germline V gene lookup returns CDR1 MNHEY and CDR2 SVGEGT. The V end was cut by 5 bases, the J end by 2 bases, with 15 bases between. CDR3 region: CASSVDLRSNYGYTF. The CDR3 DNA follows: TGTGCCAGCAGTGTCGACCTAAGATCAAACTATGGCTACACCTTC.

In its sample, this clonotype was seen many times. This chain uses TRBV28 with TRBJ2-6; D is perhaps TRBD2 (6 bases). The germline CDR1 and CDR2 sequences are MDHEN and SYDVKM. The CDR3 has 15 amino acids. Between the trimmed V and J ends, which lost 2 bases and 2 bases, there was a span of 7 bases. CDR3 loop: CASSLGGAGANVLTF. The CDR3 nucleotides are TGTGCCAGCAGTTTAGGAGGGGCTGGGGCCAACGTCCTGACTTTC.

At least ten counts were recorded for this clonotype. V is TRBV4-1 and J is TRBJ1-2, with D perhaps matching TRBD1 (5 bases). From germline, CDR1 is MGHRA and CDR2 YSYEKL. V gave up 0 bases and J gave up 3 bases, with 14 bases separating them. The length of the CDR3 is 16 residues. Here the CDR3 reads CASSQDGTGVDYGYTF. The CDR3 DNA reads TGCGCCAGCAGCCAAGATGGCACGGGGGTGGACTATGGCTACACCTTC.

The sample holds many counts of this clonotype. CDR3 nucleotide sequence: TGTGCCACCAGTGATTCCAGACCGGGACAGGGGCTCTATGGCTACACCTTC. Protein product: CATSDSRPGQGLYGYTF. This chain joins TRBV24-1 and TRBJ1-2; 10 nucleotides line up with TRBD1. This CDR3 has 17 amino acids. Germline lookup yields CDR1 KGHDR and CDR2 SFDVKD. V was clipped by 2 bases and J by 4 bases; unmatched bases: 9.

Ten or more counts support this clonotype. The V gene is TRBV3-1, the J gene TRBJ2-5; weak D call: TRBD2 (5 bases). Trimming cost V 1 base and J 7 bases, with 22 bases left between them. The V gene's germline CDR1 is LGHDT and CDR2 YNNKEL (reference sequence). This CDR3 is 17 amino acids long. The CDR3 region has the DNA TGTGCCAGCAGCCAAGCGCTTCCGAGCGGCTCCGGCGGGACCCAGTACTTC. Translation: CASSQALPSGSGGTQYF.

In this sample, this clonotype turned up many times. This chain uses TRBV7-9 with TRBJ2-3; D is undetermined. Trimming took off 5 bases at V and 5 bases at J, with 14 bases between the two ends. This CDR3 contains 14 residues. In germline, CDR1 is SEHNR, CDR2 FQNEAQ (reference sequence). For the CDR3, the DNA is TGTGCCAGCAGCCCGGGCCTGAGTGGAGATACGCAGTATTTT. Its translation is CASSPGLSGDTQYF.

This rearrangement joins TRBV28 to TRBJ2-1, with D unclear. Germline CDR1 and CDR2: MDHEN and SYDVKM. Trimming took off 6 bases at V and 8 bases at J, with 11 bases between the two ends. The CDR3 is 12 residues long. The CDR3 DNA reads TGTGCCAGCAGGTCGAACTTCTATGAGCAGTTCTTC. Translation: CASRSNFYEQFF.

In this sample, this clonotype turned up many times. The chain carries TRBV27 and TRBJ2-2; D is unclear. The CDR3 length is 13 residues. Germline CDR1 reads MNHEY; CDR2 reads SMNVEV (reference sequence). V lost 7 bases, J lost 6 bases, and 12 bases lay in between. CDR3 coding DNA: TGTGCCAGCATTGAAAGGGTACCCGGGGAGCTGTTTTTT. Its translation: CASIERVPGELFF.